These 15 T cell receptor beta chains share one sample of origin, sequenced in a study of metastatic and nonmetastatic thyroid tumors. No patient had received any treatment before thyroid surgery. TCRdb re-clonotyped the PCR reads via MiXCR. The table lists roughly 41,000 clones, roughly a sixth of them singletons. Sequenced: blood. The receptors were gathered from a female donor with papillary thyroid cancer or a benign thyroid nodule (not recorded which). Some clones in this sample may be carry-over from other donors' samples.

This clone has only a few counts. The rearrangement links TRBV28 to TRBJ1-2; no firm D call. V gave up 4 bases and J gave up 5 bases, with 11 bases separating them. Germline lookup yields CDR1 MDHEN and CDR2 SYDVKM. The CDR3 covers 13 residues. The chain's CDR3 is CASSSGQVYGYTF. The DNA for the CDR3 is TGTGCCAGCAGTTCCGGGCAGGTATATGGCTACACCTTC.

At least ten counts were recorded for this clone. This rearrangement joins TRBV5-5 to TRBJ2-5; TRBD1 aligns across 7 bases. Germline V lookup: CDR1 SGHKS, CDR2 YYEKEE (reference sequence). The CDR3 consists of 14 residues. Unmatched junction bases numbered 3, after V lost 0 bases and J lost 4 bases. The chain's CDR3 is CASSLATGVETQYF. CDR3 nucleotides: TGTGCCAGCAGCTTGGCTACAGGGGTAGAGACCCAGTACTTC.

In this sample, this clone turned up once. In DNA, the CDR3 is TGTGCCAGCAGCTTAGTAGCGGGAGAGACCAATGAGCAGTTCTTC. This codes for CASSLVAGETNEQFF. The rearrangement links TRBV11-2 to TRBJ2-1; 9 bases fit TRBD2. Germline CDR1 is SGHAT and CDR2 is FQNNGV. This CDR3 has 15 amino acids. V was clipped by 1 base and J by 6 bases; unmatched bases: 4. Complete variable domain (other parts from reference TRBV11-2 and TRBJ2-1): EAGVAQSPRYKIIEKRQSVAFWCNPISGHATLYWYQQILGQGPKLLIQFQNNGVVDDSQLPKDRFSAERLKGVDSTLKIQPAKLEDSAVYLCASSLVAGETNEQFFGPGTRLTVL.

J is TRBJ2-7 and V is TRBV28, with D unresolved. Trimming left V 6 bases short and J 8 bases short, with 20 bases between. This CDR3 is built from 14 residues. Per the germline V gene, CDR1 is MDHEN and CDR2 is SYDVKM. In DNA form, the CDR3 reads TGTGCCAGCAGAGTTTCGGACGTGGGATACAAGCAGTACTTC. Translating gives CASRVSDVGYKQYF. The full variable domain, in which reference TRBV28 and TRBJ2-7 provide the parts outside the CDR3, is DVKVTQSSRYLVKRTGEKVFLECVQDMDHENMFWYRQDPGLGLRLIYFSYDVKMKEKGDIPEGYSVSREKKERFSLILESASTNQTSMYLCASRVSDVGYKQYFGPGTRLTVT.

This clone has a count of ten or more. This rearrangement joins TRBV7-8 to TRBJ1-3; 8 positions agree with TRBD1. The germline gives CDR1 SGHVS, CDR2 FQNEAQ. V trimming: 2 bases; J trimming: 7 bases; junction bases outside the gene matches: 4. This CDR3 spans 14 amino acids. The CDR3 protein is CASSLSGGANTIYF. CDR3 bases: TGTGCCAGCAGCTTATCAGGGGGCGCGAACACCATATATTTT.

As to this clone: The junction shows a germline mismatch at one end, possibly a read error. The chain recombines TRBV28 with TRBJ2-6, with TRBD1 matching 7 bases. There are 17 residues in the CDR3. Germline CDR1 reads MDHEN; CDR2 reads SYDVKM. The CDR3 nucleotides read TGTGCCAGCAGTAACAGGGGTCAACTCTCTGGGTCCAACGTCCTGACCTTC. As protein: CASSNRGQLSGSNVLTF.

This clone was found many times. The CDR3 region is CASSDSGARGTDTQYF. The CDR3 DNA sequence: TGTGCCAGCAGTGACTCTGGGGCCAGAGGCACAGATACGCAGTATTTT. The chain is built from TRBV6-4 and TRBJ2-3; maybe TRBD1 (5 bases). This CDR3 has 16 amino acids. CDR1 and CDR2 from the germline V gene are MRHNA and SNTAGT. The V end lost 0 bases, the J end lost 1 base, and 11 bases lay between the germline ends.

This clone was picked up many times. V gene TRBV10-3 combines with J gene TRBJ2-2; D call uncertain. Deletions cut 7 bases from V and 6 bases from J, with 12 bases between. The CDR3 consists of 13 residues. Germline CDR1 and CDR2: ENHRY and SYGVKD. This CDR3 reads CAITQNDAGELFF. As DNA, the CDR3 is TGTGCCATCACCCAGAACGATGCCGGGGAGCTGTTTTTT.

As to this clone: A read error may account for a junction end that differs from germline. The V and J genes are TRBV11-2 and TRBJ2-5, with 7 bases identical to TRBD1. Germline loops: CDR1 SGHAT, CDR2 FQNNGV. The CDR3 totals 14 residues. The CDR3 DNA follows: TGTGCCATCAGCATTGGGACAGTCGGAGAGACCCATTACTTC. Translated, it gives CAISIGTVGETHYF.

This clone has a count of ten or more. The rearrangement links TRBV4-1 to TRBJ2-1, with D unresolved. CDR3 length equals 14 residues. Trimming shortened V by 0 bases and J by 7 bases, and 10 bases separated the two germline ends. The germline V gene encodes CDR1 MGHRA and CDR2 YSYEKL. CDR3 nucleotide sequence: TGCGCCAGCAGCCAAGAATCTCGGCAGAATGAGCAGTTCTTC. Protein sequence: CASSQESRQNEQFF.

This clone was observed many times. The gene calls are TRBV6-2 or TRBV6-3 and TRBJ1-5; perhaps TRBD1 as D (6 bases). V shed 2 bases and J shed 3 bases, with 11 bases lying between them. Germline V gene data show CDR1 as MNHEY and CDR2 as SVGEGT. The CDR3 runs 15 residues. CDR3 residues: CASSYGGTPNQPQHF. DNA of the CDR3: TGTGCCAGCAGTTACGGCGGGACACCCAATCAGCCCCAGCATTTT.

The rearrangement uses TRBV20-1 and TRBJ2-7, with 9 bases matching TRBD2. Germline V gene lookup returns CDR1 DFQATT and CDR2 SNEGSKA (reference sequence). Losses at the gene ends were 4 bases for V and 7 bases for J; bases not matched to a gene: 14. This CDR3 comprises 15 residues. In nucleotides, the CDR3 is TGCAGTGCTATAGTCCCCGGGACTAGCAGTAGTGAGCAGTACTTC. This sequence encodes CSAIVPGTSSSEQYF.

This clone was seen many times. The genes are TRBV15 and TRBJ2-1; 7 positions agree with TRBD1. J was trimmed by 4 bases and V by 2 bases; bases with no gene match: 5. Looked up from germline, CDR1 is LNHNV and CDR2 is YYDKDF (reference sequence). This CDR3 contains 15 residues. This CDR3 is CATSRNRGPYNEQFF. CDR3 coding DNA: TGTGCCACCAGCAGAAACAGGGGCCCATACAATGAGCAGTTCTTC.

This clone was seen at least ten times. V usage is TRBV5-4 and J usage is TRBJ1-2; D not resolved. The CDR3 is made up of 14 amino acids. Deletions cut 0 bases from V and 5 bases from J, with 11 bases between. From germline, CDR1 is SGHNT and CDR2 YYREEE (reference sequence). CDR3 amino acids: CASSLDGGPYGYTF. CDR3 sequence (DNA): TGTGCCAGCAGCTTGGACGGCGGGCCTTATGGCTACACCTTC.

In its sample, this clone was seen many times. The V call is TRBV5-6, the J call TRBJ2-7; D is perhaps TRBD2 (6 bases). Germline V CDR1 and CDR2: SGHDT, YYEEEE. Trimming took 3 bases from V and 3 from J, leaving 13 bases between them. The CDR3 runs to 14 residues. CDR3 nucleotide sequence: TGTGCCAGCAGCTCCGGACTATATCTCTACGAGCAGTACTTC. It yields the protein CASSSGLYLYEQYF.